This T cell receptor (beta chain) was captured by sequencing in a study of T cells after yellow fever vaccination. The CDR3 loop spans 14 amino acids. V shed 0 bases and J shed 2 bases, with 8 bases lying between them. From germline, CDR1 is KGHSH and CDR2 LQKENI. TCRdb re-called the 5' RACE reads with MiXCR, one entry per CDR3 protein. The data hold some 550,000 distinct CDR3 sequences, with about 19% observed a single time. The receptor was derived from a man younger than 45 who received the YFV17D yellow fever vaccine. The chain couples TRBV18 to TRBJ2-7; no clear D. The material sequenced was PBMCs, taken 15 days after the yellow fever booster vaccination. DNA of the CDR3: TGTGCCAGCTCACCACCCTCGCTCCCCTACGAGCAGTACTTC. Protein product: CASSPPSLPYEQYF. The whole variable domain, remainder taken from reference TRBV18 and TRBJ2-7, is NAGVMQNPRHLVRRRGQEARLRCSPMKGHSHVYWYRQLPEEGLKFMVYLQKENIIDESGMPKERFSAEFPKEGPSILRIQQVVRGDSAAYFCASSPPSLPYEQYFGPGTRLTVT.